The next 3 T cell receptor beta chains were all read from a single sample in a study of TIL therapy for anti-PD-1-resistant metastatic lung cancer. Time point of the sample: pre-treatment sample, taken before nivolumab and TIL therapy. Sequencing used immunoSEQ v3. Profiling relied on immunoSEQ multiplex PCR, and the TCRdb table lists in-frame clones only, not all of them. In the table there are 54,000 or so clones, around nine tenths of which are singletons. This specimen consisted of blood, obtained at baseline. All receptors derive from a person aged 25 to 80 with non-small cell lung cancer.

This clone was observed a few times. The rearrangement joins TRBV19 to TRBJ1-1, with TRBD1 identical over 8 bases. Germline CDR1 is LNHDA and CDR2 is SQIVND (reference sequence). CDR3 length equals 16 residues. V lost 5 bases and J lost 0; bases outside the gene matches: 8. CDR3 sequence reads: CASSDRTGNLNTEAFF. CDR3 coding DNA: TGTGCCAGTAGTGACAGGACAGGGAATTTGAACACTGAAGCTTTCTTT.

This chain links TRBV2 with TRBJ2-2; 8 bases match TRBD2. Germline V lookup: CDR1 SNHLY, CDR2 FYNNEI. V lost 5 bases and J lost 7; bases outside the gene matches: 6. The CDR3 totals 14 residues. CDR3 sequence reads: CASSMGLVGGELFF. Written as DNA, the CDR3 is TGTGCCAGCAGTATGGGACTAGTCGGCGGGGAGCTGTTTTTT.

The chain couples TRBV27 to TRBJ1-2; D is possibly TRBD1 (5 bases). The V end was cut by 5 bases, the J end by 7 bases, with 17 bases between. The germline gives CDR1 MNHEY, CDR2 SMNVEV (reference sequence). The CDR3 consists of 14 residues. CDR3 sequence reads: CASSPPGQGVGYTF. CDR3 nucleotides: TGTGCCAGCAGTCCGCCCGGGCAGGGTGTTGGCTACACCTTC.